A selection of T cell receptor beta chains follows, all from one sample in a study of blood T cell repertoires in COVID-19. Using immunoSEQ multiplex PCR, the repertoire was profiled, and TCRdb retains in-frame clones only, with some absent. The sample contains about 190,000 clones, about 81% of which appear only once. Source material: PBMCs or T cells enriched from blood (not recorded which). Receptors were obtained from a woman in her twenties or thirties who had recovered from COVID-19. CDR3s include the opening cysteine and the closing phenylalanine or tryptophan. The order of the fields is CDR3 DNA, CDR3 protein, D gene, clone size, V gene, J gene. D genes are given only for firm matches. Clone size is shown for a subset of rows, as once, few, many or a class of expanded clone.

cdr3_nt: TGCCCCCCTAGGAGAACAGCCGGGACTAGCGGGAGGGGGCCCTACGAGCAGTACTTC
cdr3_aa: CPPRRTAGTSGRGPYEQYF
d_call: TRBD2
clone_size: NA
v_call: TRBV29-1
j_call: TRBJ2-7

cdr3_nt: TGCAGCGGTCTAGCGGGGGCCCGTGGCTACACCTTC
cdr3_aa: CSGLAGARGYTF
d_call: NA
clone_size: NA
v_call: TRBV29-1
j_call: TRBJ1-2

cdr3_nt: TGTGCCAGCCGGGGGTTTAGCAATCAGCCCCAGCATTTT
cdr3_aa: CASRGFSNQPQHF
d_call: NA
clone_size: NA
v_call: TRBV6-5
j_call: TRBJ1-5

cdr3_nt: TGTGCCACCCAGGCGGGGACCGCGAGCAATCAGCCCCAGCATTTT
cdr3_aa: CATQAGTASNQPQHF
d_call: NA
clone_size: NA
v_call: TRBV24-1
j_call: TRBJ1-5

cdr3_nt: TGTGCCAGCAGTGAATTTGACAGGGGGGCTGGAAACACCATATATTTT
cdr3_aa: CASSEFDRGAGNTIYF
d_call: TRBD1
clone_size: NA
v_call: TRBV6-1
j_call: TRBJ1-3

cdr3_nt: TGCGCCAGCAGCTTGAGGGGCACTCTAGCGTCCCGCACAGATACGCAGTATTTT
cdr3_aa: CASSLRGTLASRTDTQYF
d_call: NA
clone_size: NA
v_call: TRBV5-1
j_call: TRBJ2-3

cdr3_nt: TGTGCCAGCAGCAAAGGGTGTTCGGGACAAGGAAAGAACACTGAAGCTTTCTTT
cdr3_aa: CASSKGCSGQGKNTEAFF
d_call: NA
clone_size: NA
v_call: TRBV21-1
j_call: TRBJ1-1

cdr3_nt: TGTGCCAGCACCTTCTTGGATACGCAGTATTTT
cdr3_aa: CASTFLDTQYF
d_call: NA
clone_size: once
v_call: TRBV11-2
j_call: TRBJ2-3

cdr3_nt: TGCAGCGTGGGAATAGGGGTTGGGGCCACTGAAGCTTTCTTT
cdr3_aa: CSVGIGVGATEAFF
d_call: NA
clone_size: NA
v_call: TRBV29-1
j_call: TRBJ1-1

cdr3_nt: TGTGCCATCAGCCAGGGGTGGTTTGGCTACACCTTC
cdr3_aa: CAISQGWFGYTF
d_call: NA
clone_size: NA
v_call: TRBV10-3
j_call: TRBJ1-2

cdr3_nt: TGTGCCAGCAGCCAGAAGCAGGGCACAGATACGCAGTATTTT
cdr3_aa: CASSQKQGTDTQYF
d_call: NA
clone_size: NA
v_call: TRBV7-9
j_call: TRBJ2-3

cdr3_nt: TGTGCCAGCAGCGGGACTAGCGGGAGGAACGAGCAGTTCTTC
cdr3_aa: CASSGTSGRNEQFF
d_call: TRBD2
clone_size: NA
v_call: TRBV2
j_call: TRBJ2-1

cdr3_nt: TGTGCCAGCAGCTCCGATCGTACAGGGGCGAGGGAGACCCAGTACTTC
cdr3_aa: CASSSDRTGARETQYF
d_call: TRBD1
clone_size: NA
v_call: TRBV7-6
j_call: TRBJ2-5

cdr3_nt: TGTGCCAGCACAGGACTAGACTACGAGCAGTACTTC
cdr3_aa: CASTGLDYEQYF
d_call: TRBD2
clone_size: NA
v_call: TRBV2
j_call: TRBJ2-7

cdr3_nt: TGTGCCAGCAGAACTAACACAGGGGGCGGTGAAAAACTGTTTTTT
cdr3_aa: CASRTNTGGGEKLFF
d_call: TRBD1
clone_size: NA
v_call: TRBV7-2
j_call: TRBJ1-4

cdr3_nt: TGTGCCAGCAGTTACGGGACAGGGCCGAACACCGGGGAGCTGTTTTTT
cdr3_aa: CASSYGTGPNTGELFF
d_call: TRBD1
clone_size: NA
v_call: TRBV6-5
j_call: TRBJ2-2

cdr3_nt: TGTGCCAGCAGCCACTACACCGGGGAGCTGTTTTTT
cdr3_aa: CASSHYTGELFF
d_call: NA
clone_size: NA
v_call: TRBV9
j_call: TRBJ2-2